Detailed here is one TCR beta chain. These data originate in a study of T cells after somatic rescue of genetic block. TCRdb's table, derived via immunoSEQ multiplex PCR, lists solely in-frame clones and lacks some. The table records roughly 92,000 clones, 85% to 90% of them present only once. The length of the CDR3 is 14 residues. Germline V lookup: CDR1 SGHVS, CDR2 FNYEAQ. The ends were cut back, 6 bases at V and 4 bases at J, with 13 bases in the middle. Sample: peripheral blood mononuclear cells (PBMCs). The origin of this receptor is a young woman. The gene calls are TRBV7-6 and TRBJ2-1; D is undetermined. As DNA, the CDR3 is TGTGCCAGCAGTTATGGGCTAGGGTACAATGAGCAGTTCTTC. Translation: CASSYGLGYNEQFF.